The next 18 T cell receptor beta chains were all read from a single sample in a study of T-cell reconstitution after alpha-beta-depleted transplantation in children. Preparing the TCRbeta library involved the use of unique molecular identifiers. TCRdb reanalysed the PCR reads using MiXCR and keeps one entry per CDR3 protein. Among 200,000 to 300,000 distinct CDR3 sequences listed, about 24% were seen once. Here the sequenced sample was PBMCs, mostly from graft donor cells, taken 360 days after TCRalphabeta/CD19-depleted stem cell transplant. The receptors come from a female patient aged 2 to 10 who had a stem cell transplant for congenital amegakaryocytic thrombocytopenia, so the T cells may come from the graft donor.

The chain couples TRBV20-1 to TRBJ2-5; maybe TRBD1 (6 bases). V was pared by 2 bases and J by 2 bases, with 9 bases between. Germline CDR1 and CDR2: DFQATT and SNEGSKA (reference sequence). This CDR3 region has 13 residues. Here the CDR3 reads CSARTGPQETQYF. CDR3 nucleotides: TGCAGTGCTAGAACAGGGCCTCAAGAGACCCAGTACTTC.

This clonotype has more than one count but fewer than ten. CDR3 sequence: CASSQDAVGDVGPTDTQYF. In DNA, the CDR3 is TGCGCCAGCAGCCAAGATGCCGTCGGAGATGTGGGGCCCACAGATACGCAGTATTTT. This chain uses TRBV4-1 with TRBJ2-3; D possibly corresponds to TRBD1 (5 bases). Trimming removed 0 bases from V and 2 bases from J, with 21 bases in between. The germline gives CDR1 MGHRA, CDR2 YSYEKL. The CDR3 covers 19 residues.

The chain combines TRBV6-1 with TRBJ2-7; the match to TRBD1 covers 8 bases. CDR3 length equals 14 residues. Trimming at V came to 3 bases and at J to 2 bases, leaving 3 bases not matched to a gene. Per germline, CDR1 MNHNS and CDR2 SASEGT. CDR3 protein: CASSDRGRTYEQYF. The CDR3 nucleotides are TGTGCCAGCAGTGACAGGGGGCGTACCTACGAGCAGTACTTC.

For the CDR3, the DNA is TGCGCCAGCAGCTCCGGGACTAGCGGGGCATACGAGCAGTACTTC. It codes for CASSSGTSGAYEQYF. The rearrangement links TRBV5-1 to TRBJ2-7, with 13 positions matching TRBD2. V was clipped by 3 bases and J by 4 bases; unmatched bases: 4. The germline gives CDR1 SGHRS, CDR2 YFSETQ. The CDR3 has 15 amino acids.

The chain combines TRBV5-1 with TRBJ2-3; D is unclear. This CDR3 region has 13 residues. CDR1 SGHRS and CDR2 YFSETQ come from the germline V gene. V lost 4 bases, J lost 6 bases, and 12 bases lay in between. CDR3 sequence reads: CASSLIPFDTQYF. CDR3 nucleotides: TGCGCCAGCAGCCTTATACCATTTGATACGCAGTATTTT.

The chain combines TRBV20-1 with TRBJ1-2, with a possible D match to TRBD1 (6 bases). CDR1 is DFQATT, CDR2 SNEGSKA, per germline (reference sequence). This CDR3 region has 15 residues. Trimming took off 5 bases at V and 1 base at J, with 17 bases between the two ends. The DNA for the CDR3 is TGCAGTGCTTCCACTCACAGGGCCGATAACTATGGCTACACCTTC. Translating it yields CSASTHRADNYGYTF.

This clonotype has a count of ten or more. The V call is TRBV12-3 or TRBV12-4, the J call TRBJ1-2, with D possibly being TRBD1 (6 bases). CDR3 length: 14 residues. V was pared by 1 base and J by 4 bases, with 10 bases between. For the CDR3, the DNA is TGTGCCAGCAGTTTAGTGGGGGGCATCTATGGCTACACCTTC. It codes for CASSLVGGIYGYTF.

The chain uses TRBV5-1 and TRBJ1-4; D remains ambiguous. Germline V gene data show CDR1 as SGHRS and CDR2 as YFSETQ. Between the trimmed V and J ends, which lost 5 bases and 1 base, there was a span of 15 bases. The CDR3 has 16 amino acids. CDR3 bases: TGCGCCAGCAGGGGCCCCTGGAGACAAACTAATGAAAAACTGTTTTTT. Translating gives CASRGPWRQTNEKLFF.

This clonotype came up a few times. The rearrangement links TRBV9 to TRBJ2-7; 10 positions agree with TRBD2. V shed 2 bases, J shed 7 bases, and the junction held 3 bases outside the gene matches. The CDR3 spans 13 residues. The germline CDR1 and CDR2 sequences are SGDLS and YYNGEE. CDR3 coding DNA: TGTGCCAGCAGCGTCCTAGCGGGAGATGAGCAGTACTTC. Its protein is CASSVLAGDEQYF.

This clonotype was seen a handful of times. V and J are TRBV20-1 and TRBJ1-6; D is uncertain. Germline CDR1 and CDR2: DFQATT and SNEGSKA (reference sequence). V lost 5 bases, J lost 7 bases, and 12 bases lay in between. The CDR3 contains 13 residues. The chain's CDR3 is CSALEQANSPLHF. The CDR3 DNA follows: TGCAGTGCTCTGGAGCAGGCCAATTCACCCCTCCACTTT.

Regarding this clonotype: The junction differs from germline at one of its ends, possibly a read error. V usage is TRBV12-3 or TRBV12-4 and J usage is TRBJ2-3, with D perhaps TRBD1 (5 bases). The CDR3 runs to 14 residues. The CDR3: CATSLGQNTDTQYF. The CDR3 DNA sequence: TGTGCCACCAGTTTGGGGCAGAATACAGATACGCAGTATTTT.

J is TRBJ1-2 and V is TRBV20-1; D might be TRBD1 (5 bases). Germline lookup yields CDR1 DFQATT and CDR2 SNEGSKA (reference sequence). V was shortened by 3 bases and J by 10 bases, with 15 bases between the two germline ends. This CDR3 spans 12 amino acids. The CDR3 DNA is TGCAGTGCTAGGGGCCAGGGAGATGTCTACACCTTC. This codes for CSARGQGDVYTF.

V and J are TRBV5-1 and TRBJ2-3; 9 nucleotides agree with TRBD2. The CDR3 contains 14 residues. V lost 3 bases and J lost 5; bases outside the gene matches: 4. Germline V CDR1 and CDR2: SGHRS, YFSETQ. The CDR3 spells CASSWTSAKDTQYF. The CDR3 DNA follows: TGCGCCAGCAGCTGGACTAGCGCCAAAGATACGCAGTATTTT.

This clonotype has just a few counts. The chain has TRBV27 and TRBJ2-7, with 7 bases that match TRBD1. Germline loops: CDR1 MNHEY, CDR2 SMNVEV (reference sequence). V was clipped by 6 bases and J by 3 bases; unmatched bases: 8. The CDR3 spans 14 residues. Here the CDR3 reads CASSMDRTRYEQYF. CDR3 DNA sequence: TGTGCCAGCAGCATGGACAGGACCCGCTACGAGCAGTACTTC.

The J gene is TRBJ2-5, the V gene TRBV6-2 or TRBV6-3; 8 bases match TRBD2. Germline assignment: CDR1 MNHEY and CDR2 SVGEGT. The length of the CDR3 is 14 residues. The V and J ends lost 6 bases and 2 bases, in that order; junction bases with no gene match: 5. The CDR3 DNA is TGTGCCAGCAGCCGACTAGCGCTACAAGAGACCCAGTACTTC. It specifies CASSRLALQETQYF.

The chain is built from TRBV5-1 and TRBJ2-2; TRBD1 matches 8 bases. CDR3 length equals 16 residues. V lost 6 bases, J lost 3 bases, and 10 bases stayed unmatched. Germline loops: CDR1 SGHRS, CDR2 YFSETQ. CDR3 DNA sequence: TGCGCCAGCAAATCTACCCCGGACAGGGACACCGGGGAGCTGTTTTTT. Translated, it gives CASKSTPDRDTGELFF.

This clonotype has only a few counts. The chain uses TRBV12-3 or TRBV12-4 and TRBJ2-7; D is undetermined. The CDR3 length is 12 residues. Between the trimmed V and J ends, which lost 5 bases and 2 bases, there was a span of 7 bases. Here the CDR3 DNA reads TGTGCCAGCAGTCGACAAGCCTACGAGCAGTACTTC. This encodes CASSRQAYEQYF.

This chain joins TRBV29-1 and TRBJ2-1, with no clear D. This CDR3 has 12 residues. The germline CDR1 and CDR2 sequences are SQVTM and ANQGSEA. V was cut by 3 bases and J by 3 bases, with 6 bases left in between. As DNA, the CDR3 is TGCAGCGTTGACGGCGGCTACAATGAGCAGTTCTTC. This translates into CSVDGGYNEQFF.